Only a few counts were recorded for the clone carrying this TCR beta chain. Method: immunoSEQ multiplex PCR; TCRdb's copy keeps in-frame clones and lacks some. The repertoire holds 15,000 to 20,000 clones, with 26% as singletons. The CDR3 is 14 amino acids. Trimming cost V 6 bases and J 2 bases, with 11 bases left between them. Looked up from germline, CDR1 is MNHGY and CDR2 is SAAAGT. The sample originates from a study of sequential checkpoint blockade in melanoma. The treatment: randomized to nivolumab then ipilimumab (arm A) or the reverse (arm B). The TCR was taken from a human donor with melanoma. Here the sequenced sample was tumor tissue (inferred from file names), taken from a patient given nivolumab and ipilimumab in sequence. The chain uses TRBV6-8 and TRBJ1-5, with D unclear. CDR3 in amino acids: CASRPLHGNQPQHF. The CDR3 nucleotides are TGTGCCAGCAGACCCCTACACGGCAATCAGCCCCAGCATTTT.